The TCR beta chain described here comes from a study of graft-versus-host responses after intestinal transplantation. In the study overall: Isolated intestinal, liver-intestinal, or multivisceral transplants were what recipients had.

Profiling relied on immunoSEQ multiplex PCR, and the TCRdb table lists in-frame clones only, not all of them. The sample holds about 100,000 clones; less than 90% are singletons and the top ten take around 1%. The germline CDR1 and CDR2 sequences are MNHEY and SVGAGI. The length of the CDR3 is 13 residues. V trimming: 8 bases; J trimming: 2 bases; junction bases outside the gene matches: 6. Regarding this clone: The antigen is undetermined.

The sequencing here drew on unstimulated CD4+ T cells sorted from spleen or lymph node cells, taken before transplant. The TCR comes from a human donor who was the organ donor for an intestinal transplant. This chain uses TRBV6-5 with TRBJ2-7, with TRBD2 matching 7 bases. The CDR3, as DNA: TGTGCCAGCTCGGCTAGCGGAGCCTACGAGCAGTACTTC. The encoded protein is CASSASGAYEQYF.